This entry concerns a single T cell receptor beta chain. The method was immunoSEQ multiplex PCR; TCRdb's version includes in-frame clones alone and lacks a portion of them. Counted here are 7,000 to 9,000 clones, roughly 60% occurring once; the ten biggest clones make up 3% to 3.5%. Time point defined: after neoadjuvant nivolumab, at surgical resection. Patients were newly diagnosed with stage II-IVA oral cavity squamous cell carcinoma without prior systemic or radiation treatment. The data derive from a study of neoadjuvant anti-PD-1 for oral cavity cancer. CDR1 is SGHRS and CDR2 is YFSETQ in the germline V gene. The junction had 9 bases not matched to a gene; V was cut back by 3 bases and J by 5 bases. The CDR3 has 15 amino acids.

This TCR was recovered from a person between 35 and 79 years old with oral cavity squamous cell carcinoma. Source: PBMCs, taken after nivolumab (anti-PD-1) treatment. J is TRBJ2-5 and V is TRBV5-1; TRBD2 matches 8 bases. CDR3 coding DNA: TGCGCCAGCAGCTCCCGGGGGGGCCCGGGGGAGACCCAGTACTTC. This codes for CASSSRGGPGETQYF.